What follows are 30 T cell receptor beta chains derived from one specimen sequenced in a study of T-cell reconstitution after alpha-beta-depleted transplantation in children. The authors prepared the TCRbeta library with unique molecular identifiers. Using its own MiXCR run on the PCR reads, TCRdb lists one record per CDR3 protein. The data contain approximately 400,000 distinct CDR3 sequences, roughly a tenth of them seen just once; the ten biggest clones take up over 4.5%. This sample comprised PBMCs from the stem cell graft donor, obtained from the stem cell graft. All receptors derive from a human donor who donated a stem cell graft to a child with acute myeloid leukemia.

This clonotype was detected only a few times. The chain links TRBV9 to TRBJ1-1; no clear D gene. Between the trimmed V and J ends, which lost 4 bases and 1 base, there was a span of 11 bases. This CDR3 spans 14 amino acids. CDR1 and CDR2 from the germline V gene are SGDLS and YYNGEE. The chain's CDR3 is CASSPNVENTEAFF. CDR3 sequence (DNA): TGTGCCAGCAGCCCCAATGTCGAGAACACTGAAGCTTTCTTT.

The chain links TRBV18 to TRBJ1-1, with D possibly being TRBD1 (5 bases). V was clipped by 4 bases and J by 1 base, with 19 bases between them. The CDR3 contains 17 residues. Germline lookup yields CDR1 KGHSH and CDR2 LQKENI. CDR3 DNA: TGTGCCAGCTCACGGGCAGACAGTGCCCCGGCGAACACTGAAGCTTTCTTT. Translation: CASSRADSAPANTEAFF. The full variable domain, in which reference TRBV18 and TRBJ1-1 provide the parts outside the CDR3, is NAGVMQNPRHLVRRRGQEARLRCSPMKGHSHVYWYRQLPEEGLKFMVYLQKENIIDESGMPKERFSAEFPKEGPSILRIQQVVRGDSAAYFCASSRADSAPANTEAFFGQGTRLTVV.

This chain uses TRBV19 with TRBJ2-7, with 11 nucleotides matching TRBD1. V was pared by 3 bases and J by 2 bases, with 0 bases of the junction left unmatched. The CDR3 runs to 14 residues. CDR1 and CDR2 from the germline V gene are LNHDA and SQIVND (reference sequence). The CDR3 DNA is TGTGCCAGTAGTATGGACAGGGGGCCCTACGAGCAGTACTTC. Translating gives CASSMDRGPYEQYF.

A few counts support this clonotype. The genes are TRBV5-8 and TRBJ2-1; 7 bases agree with TRBD2. The CDR3 covers 16 residues. Germline assignment: CDR1 SGHTS and CDR2 YDEGEE. Trimming at V came to 0 bases and at J to 0 bases, leaving 3 bases not matched to a gene. The CDR3 here is CASSLDIAGSYNEQFF. The CDR3, as DNA: TGTGCCAGCAGCTTGGACATAGCGGGCTCCTACAATGAGCAGTTCTTC.

The chain recombines TRBV20-1 with TRBJ2-5; unclear D gene. Trimming left V 1 base short and J 3 bases short, with 9 bases between. The CDR3 has 13 residues. Germline V lookup: CDR1 DFQATT, CDR2 SNEGSKA (reference sequence). In nucleotides, the CDR3 is TGCAGTGCTAGAGGAGTCGGAAAAGAGACCCAGTACTTC. It encodes CSARGVGKETQYF.

In its sample, this clonotype was seen a few times. The rearrangement uses TRBV20-1 and TRBJ2-7; the D gene is possibly TRBD2 (7 bases). V dropped 3 bases and J dropped 3 bases, with 15 bases sitting between them. Germline V gene data show CDR1 as DFQATT and CDR2 as SNEGSKA (reference sequence). This CDR3 is 14 amino acids long. The CDR3 here is CSASRGGGLYEQYV. CDR3 sequence (DNA): TGCAGTGCTAGTCGGGGCGGGGGCCTCTACGAGCAGTACGTC.

This clonotype was observed a handful of times. This chain uses TRBV5-1 with TRBJ2-2; 7 nucleotides line up with TRBD1. Trimming cost V 4 bases and J 0 bases; bases outside gene matches: 3. There are 15 residues in the CDR3. Germline values: CDR1 SGHRS, CDR2 YFSETQ. The CDR3 DNA reads TGCGCCAGCAGCAAGGGACAGCCGAACACCGGGGAGCTGTTTTTT. This gives the protein CASSKGQPNTGELFF. Looking up the rest from reference TRBV5-1 and TRBJ2-2 gives the full variable domain: KAGVTQTPRYLIKTRGQQVTLSCSPISGHRSVSWYQQTPGQGLQFLFEYFSETQRNKGNFPGRFSGRQFSNSRSEMNVSTLELGDSALYLCASSKGQPNTGELFFGEGSRLTVL.

The CDR3, as DNA: TGTGCCAGCTCATTTTCAGCTAATGAAAAACTGTTTTTT. It translates to CASSFSANEKLFF. The genes are TRBV18 and TRBJ1-4, with no clear D. V lost 5 bases, J lost 3 bases, and 7 bases lay in between. CDR3 length equals 13 residues. The V gene's germline CDR1 is KGHSH and CDR2 LQKENI.

The gene calls are TRBV7-8 and TRBJ2-3; unclear D gene. The V end lost 3 bases, the J end lost 5 bases, and 6 bases lay between the germline ends. The CDR3 covers 12 residues. Germline CDR1 reads SGHVS; CDR2 reads FQNEAQ. In DNA, the CDR3 is TGTGCCAGCAGCTTCTACCAAGATACGCAGTATTTT. Its protein is CASSFYQDTQYF.

V is TRBV4-1 and J is TRBJ1-5, with D maybe TRBD1 (5 bases). Trimming pared 4 bases from V and 1 base from J, leaving 11 bases between. This CDR3 comprises 15 residues. Looked up from germline, CDR1 is MGHRA and CDR2 is YSYEKL. CDR3 sequence (DNA): TGCGCCAGCAGCCCGATTCCAGGGAGCAATCAGCCCCAGCATTTT. It translates to CASSPIPGSNQPQHF.

The chain combines TRBV10-3 with TRBJ2-7; 8 bases are shared with TRBD2. The CDR3 runs 14 residues. Germline V gives CDR1 ENHRY, CDR2 SYGVKD. The ends lost 10 bases at V and 1 base at J; junction bases unmatched: 9. The CDR3 coding sequence is TGTGCCACCGCCCCCGCGGGGGGATCCTACGAGCAGTACGTC. This translates into CATAPAGGSYEQYV.

In this sample, this clonotype turned up a few times. V gene TRBV12-3 or TRBV12-4 combines with J gene TRBJ2-1; unclear D gene. V dropped 2 bases and J dropped 2 bases, with 7 bases sitting between them. This CDR3 spans 14 amino acids. The CDR3 protein is CASSLREPYNEQFF. The CDR3 bases are TGTGCCAGCAGTTTACGCGAGCCCTACAATGAGCAGTTCTTC.

This clonotype has only a few counts. This rearrangement joins TRBV7-8 to TRBJ2-1; the D gene is possibly TRBD2 (5 bases). V was clipped by 3 bases and J by 7 bases, with 10 bases between them. This CDR3 spans 13 amino acids. Germline CDR1 and CDR2: SGHVS and FQNEAQ. CDR3 sequence: CASSFRTGNEQFF. The CDR3 DNA reads TGTGCCAGCAGCTTCCGGACGGGAAATGAGCAGTTCTTC.

There are many counts of this clonotype. The chain employs TRBV6-1 and TRBJ2-1, with 10 positions matching TRBD2. The length of the CDR3 is 14 residues. V dropped 2 bases and J dropped 9; count of bases not matched to a gene: 4. Germline CDR1 reads MNHNS; CDR2 reads SASEGT. In DNA, the CDR3 is TGTGCCAGCAGTGAAAGCGGGGGGGTGGGTGAGCAGTTCTTC. This codes for CASSESGGVGEQFF.

This clonotype showed up just a few times. CDR3 residues: CASSLSLAAQGMEQYF. As DNA, the CDR3 is TGTGCCAGCAGCTTATCCTTAGCTGCACAGGGGATGGAGCAGTACTTC. This sequence joins TRBV5-5 and TRBJ2-7, with TRBD1 matching 7 bases. The junction had 15 bases not matched to a gene; V was cut back by 2 bases and J by 7 bases. The CDR3 runs 16 residues. Germline CDR1 is SGHKS and CDR2 is YYEKEE (reference sequence).

This clonotype showed up just a few times. This chain connects TRBV12-3 or TRBV12-4 to TRBJ2-3, with 9 bases fitting TRBD2. The V gene end was trimmed by 7 bases and the J gene end by 3 bases; junction bases not matched to a gene: 8. The CDR3 contains 15 residues. CDR3: CASTILAGSTDTQYF. The CDR3 DNA follows: TGTGCCAGCACTATTCTAGCGGGAAGTACAGATACGCAGTATTTT.

This clonotype was counted ten times or more. V is TRBV10-3 and J is TRBJ2-7, with 8 nucleotides matching TRBD1. Germline CDR1 ENHRY, CDR2 SYGVKD. CDR3 length: 13 amino acids. J was trimmed by 5 bases and V by 3 bases; bases with no gene match: 3. The CDR3 sequence is CAISERTGNEQYF. CDR3 nucleotide sequence: TGTGCCATCAGTGAAAGGACAGGGAACGAGCAGTACTTC.

The chain employs TRBV5-4 and TRBJ1-3, with a possible D match to TRBD1 (5 bases). Trimming removed 2 bases at V and 0 bases at J, with 21 bases between. The length of the CDR3 is 19 residues. CDR1 SGHNT and CDR2 YYREEE come from the germline V gene (reference sequence). CDR3 region: CASSFVTRDGRNSGNTIYF. The CDR3 coding sequence is TGTGCCAGCAGCTTTGTAACCAGGGACGGCCGCAACTCTGGAAACACCATATATTTT.

This clonotype was observed a handful of times. This rearrangement joins TRBV29-1 to TRBJ1-1; no clear D gene. Trimming removed 2 bases at V and 1 base at J, with 8 bases between. The CDR3 spans 13 residues. Germline values: CDR1 SQVTM, CDR2 ANQGSEA. DNA for the CDR3: TGCAGCGTTGAACGGGGTCGGAACACTGAAGCTTTCTTT. It specifies CSVERGRNTEAFF.

Ten or more counts support this clonotype. V is TRBV20-1 and J is TRBJ2-7; TRBD2 agrees at 9 bases. CDR1 is DFQATT, CDR2 SNEGSKA, per germline (reference sequence). Trimming cost V 3 bases and J 1 base; bases outside gene matches: 4. This CDR3 has 14 residues. The CDR3 loop is CSARNLAGSYEQYF. CDR3 DNA sequence: TGCAGTGCTAGGAACCTAGCGGGATCCTACGAGCAGTACTTC.

This clonotype came up many times. This chain joins TRBV10-3 and TRBJ1-2; the D gene is possibly TRBD1 (5 bases). This CDR3 is 13 amino acids long. Trimming cost V 4 bases and J 2 bases, with 8 bases left between them. Germline CDR1 ENHRY, CDR2 SYGVKD. CDR3 sequence (DNA): TGTGCCATCAGTGCTGGGGCCAACTATGGCTACACCTTC. Translated, it gives CAISAGANYGYTF.

This clonotype has a count of ten or more. The CDR3 nucleotides read TGTGCCATCAGCCCAGGTGGGGGGCGGACTGAAGCTTTCTTT. It specifies CAISPGGGRTEAFF. The rearrangement uses TRBV10-3 and TRBJ1-1; D is possibly TRBD1 (6 bases). Germline CDR1 and CDR2: ENHRY and SYGVKD. Deletions cut 6 bases from V and 5 bases from J, with 16 bases between. CDR3 length equals 14 residues.

This clonotype has a count of ten or more. The chain has TRBV20-1 and TRBJ1-5; no definite D call. Between the trimmed V and J ends, which lost 1 base and 2 bases, there was a span of 9 bases. Germline CDR1 reads DFQATT; CDR2 reads SNEGSKA (reference sequence). This CDR3 has 14 residues. CDR3 residues: CSARGRGGNQPQHF. The CDR3 DNA reads TGCAGTGCTAGAGGGAGAGGTGGCAATCAGCCCCAGCATTTT.

The V gene is TRBV3-1, the J gene TRBJ2-7, with 7 bases matching TRBD1. The CDR3 runs 13 residues. The germline V gene has CDR1 LGHDT and CDR2 YNNKEL (reference sequence). V was pared by 3 bases and J by 5 bases, with 4 bases of the junction left unmatched. The CDR3 is CASSQGTVDEQYF. The CDR3, as DNA: TGTGCCAGCAGCCAGGGGACAGTCGACGAGCAGTACTTC.

The chain combines TRBV30 with TRBJ2-5; D may be TRBD1 (6 bases). The V and J ends lost 4 bases and 5 bases respectively, with 11 bases between them. Looked up from germline, CDR1 is GTSNPN and CDR2 is SVGIG (reference sequence). This CDR3 is built from 12 residues. For the CDR3, the DNA is TGTGCCTGGACTCCAGGGGTTGAGACCCAGTACTTC. Translation gives CAWTPGVETQYF.

The CDR3 sequence: CAISETPTGQGSPLHF. CDR3 coding DNA: TGTGCCATCAGTGAGACCCCGACAGGGCAAGGTTCACCCCTCCACTTT. The chain has TRBV10-3 and TRBJ1-6; 7 bases are a match to TRBD1. The CDR3 is made up of 16 amino acids. The germline V gene encodes CDR1 ENHRY and CDR2 SYGVKD. Trimming took 2 bases from V and 9 from J; bases not matched to a gene: 10.

This clonotype was observed a handful of times. The V gene is TRBV5-1, the J gene TRBJ1-1; the D gene is possibly TRBD1 (5 bases). Germline CDR1 and CDR2: SGHRS and YFSETQ. The CDR3 runs 14 residues. V shed 4 bases and J shed 4 bases, with 14 bases lying between them. This CDR3 is CASSPGHGGTEAFF. The CDR3 nucleotides are TGCGCCAGCAGCCCCGGACACGGGGGCACTGAAGCTTTCTTT.

On this clonotype itself: This may be a read error: a much more frequent sequence differs by one nucleotide. The chain employs TRBV7-2 and TRBJ2-5; 7 bases match TRBD2. CDR3 size: 15 residues. With V trimmed by 2 bases and J by 5 bases, 8 bases remained unmatched. Germline assignment: CDR1 SGHTA and CDR2 FQGNSA. The CDR3 loop reads CASSLRDGGVETQYF. CDR3 nucleotide sequence: TGTGCCAGCAGCTTACGGGATGGGGGGGTCGAGACCCAGTACTTC.

This clonotype was found a few times. J is TRBJ2-4 and V is TRBV5-1, with TRBD1 identical over 7 bases. Per the germline V gene, CDR1 is SGHRS and CDR2 is YFSETQ. CDR3 length equals 16 residues. V lost 1 base and J lost 0; bases outside the gene matches: 4. DNA of the CDR3: TGCGCCAGCAGCTTGACGACAGGGTCAGCCAAAAACATTCAGTACTTC. Its protein product is CASSLTTGSAKNIQYF.

The V call is TRBV5-4, the J call TRBJ2-1, with D possibly being TRBD1 (5 bases). The CDR3 extends over 19 amino acids. Trimming removed 0 bases from V and 2 bases from J, with 21 bases in between. Germline V gives CDR1 SGHNT, CDR2 YYREEE (reference sequence). The CDR3 loop reads CASSLVGRVSAQTYNEQFF. CDR3 DNA sequence: TGTGCCAGCAGCTTGGTTGGCAGGGTCAGCGCCCAAACCTACAATGAGCAGTTCTTC.